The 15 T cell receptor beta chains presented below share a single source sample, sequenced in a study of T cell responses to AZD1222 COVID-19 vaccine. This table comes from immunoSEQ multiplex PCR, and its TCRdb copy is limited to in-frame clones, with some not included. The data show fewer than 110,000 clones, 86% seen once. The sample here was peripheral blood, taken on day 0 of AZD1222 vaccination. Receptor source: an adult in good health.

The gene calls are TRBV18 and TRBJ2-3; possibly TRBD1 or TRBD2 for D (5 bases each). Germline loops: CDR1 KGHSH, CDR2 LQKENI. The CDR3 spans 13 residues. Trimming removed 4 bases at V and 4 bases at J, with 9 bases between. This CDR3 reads CASSRDGSDTQYF. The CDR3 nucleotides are TGTGCCAGCTCACGGGACGGATCAGATACGCAGTATTTT.

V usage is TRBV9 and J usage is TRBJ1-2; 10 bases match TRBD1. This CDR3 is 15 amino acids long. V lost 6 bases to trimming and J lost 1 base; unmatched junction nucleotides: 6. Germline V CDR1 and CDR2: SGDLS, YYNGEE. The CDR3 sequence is CASTRGTGDNYGYTF. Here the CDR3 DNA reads TGTGCCAGCACCAGGGGGACAGGGGATAACTATGGCTACACCTTC.

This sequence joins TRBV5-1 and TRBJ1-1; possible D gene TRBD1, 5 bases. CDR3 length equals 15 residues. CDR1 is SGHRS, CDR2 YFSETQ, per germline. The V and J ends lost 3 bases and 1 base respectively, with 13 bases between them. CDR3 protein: CASSWEDSWNTEAFF. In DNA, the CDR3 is TGCGCCAGCAGCTGGGAAGACAGCTGGAACACTGAAGCTTTCTTT. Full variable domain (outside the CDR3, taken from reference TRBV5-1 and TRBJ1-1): KAGVTQTPRYLIKTRGQQVTLSCSPISGHRSVSWYQQTPGQGLQFLFEYFSETQRNKGNFPGRFSGRQFSNSRSEMNVSTLELGDSALYLCASSWEDSWNTEAFFGQGTRLTVV.

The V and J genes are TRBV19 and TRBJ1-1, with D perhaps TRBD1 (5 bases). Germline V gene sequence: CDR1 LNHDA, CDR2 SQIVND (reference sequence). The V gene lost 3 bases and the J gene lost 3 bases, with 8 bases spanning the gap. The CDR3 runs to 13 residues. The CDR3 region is CASSIQGDTEAFF. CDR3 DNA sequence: TGTGCCAGTAGTATTCAGGGCGACACTGAAGCTTTCTTT.

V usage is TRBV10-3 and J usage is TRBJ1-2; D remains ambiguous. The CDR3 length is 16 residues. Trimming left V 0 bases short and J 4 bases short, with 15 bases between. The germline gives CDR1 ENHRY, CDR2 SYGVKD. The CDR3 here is CAISESIEGTGYGYTF. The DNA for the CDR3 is TGTGCCATCAGTGAGTCGATCGAGGGTACGGGCTATGGCTACACCTTC.

The CDR3, as DNA: TGTGCCACCAGCAGATCTGACAATGAGCAGTTCTTC. Residues: CATSRSDNEQFF. The chain recombines TRBV15 with TRBJ2-1, with no clear D. CDR1 is LNHNV, CDR2 YYDKDF, per germline (reference sequence). The CDR3 spans 12 residues. V was clipped by 2 bases and J by 5 bases, with 4 bases between them.

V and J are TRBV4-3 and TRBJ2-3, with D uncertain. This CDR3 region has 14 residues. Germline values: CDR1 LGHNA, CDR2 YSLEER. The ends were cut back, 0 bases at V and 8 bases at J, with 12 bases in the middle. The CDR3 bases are TGCGCCAGCAGCCAAGATTTTTCCCCAGGTACGCAGTATTTT. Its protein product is CASSQDFSPGTQYF.

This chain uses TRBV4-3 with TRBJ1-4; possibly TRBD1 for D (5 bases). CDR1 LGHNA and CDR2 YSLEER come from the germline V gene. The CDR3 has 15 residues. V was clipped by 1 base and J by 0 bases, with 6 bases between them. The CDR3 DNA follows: TGCGCCAGCAGCCAAGGGGGCGCAACTAATGAAAAACTGTTTTTT. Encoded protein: CASSQGGATNEKLFF.

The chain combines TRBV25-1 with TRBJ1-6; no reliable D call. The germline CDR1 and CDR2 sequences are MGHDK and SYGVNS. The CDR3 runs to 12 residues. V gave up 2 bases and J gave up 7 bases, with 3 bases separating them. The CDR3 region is CASSEGNSPLHF. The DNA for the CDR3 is TGTGCCAGCAGTGAAGGAAATTCACCCCTCCACTTT.

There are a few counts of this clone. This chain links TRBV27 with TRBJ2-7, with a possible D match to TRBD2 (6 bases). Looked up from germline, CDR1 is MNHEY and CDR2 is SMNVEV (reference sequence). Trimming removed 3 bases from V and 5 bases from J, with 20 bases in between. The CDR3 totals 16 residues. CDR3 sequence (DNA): TGTGCCAGCAGTTTCACGATTGACCGGGGGACCCACGAGCAGTACTTC. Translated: CASSFTIDRGTHEQYF.

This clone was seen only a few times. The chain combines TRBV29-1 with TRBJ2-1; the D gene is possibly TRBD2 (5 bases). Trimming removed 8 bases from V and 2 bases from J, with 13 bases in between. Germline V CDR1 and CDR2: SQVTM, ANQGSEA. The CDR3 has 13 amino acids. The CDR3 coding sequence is TGCAGCTCCTTGCGGGCCGCCTACAATGAGCAGTTCTTC. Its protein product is CSSLRAAYNEQFF.

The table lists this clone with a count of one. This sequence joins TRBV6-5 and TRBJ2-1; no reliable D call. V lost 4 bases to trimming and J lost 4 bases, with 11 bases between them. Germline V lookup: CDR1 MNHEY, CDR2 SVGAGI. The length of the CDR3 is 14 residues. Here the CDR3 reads CASSSNPRYNEQFF. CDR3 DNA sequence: TGTGCCAGCAGTTCTAACCCCCGGTACAATGAGCAGTTCTTC.

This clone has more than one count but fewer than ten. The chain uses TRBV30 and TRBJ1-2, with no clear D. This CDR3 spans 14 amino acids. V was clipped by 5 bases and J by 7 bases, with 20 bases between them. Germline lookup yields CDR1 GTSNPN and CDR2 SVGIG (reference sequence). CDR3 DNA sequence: TGTGCCTGGGGGTGGCCCCATACAGAGACTGGCTACACCTTC. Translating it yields CAWGWPHTETGYTF.

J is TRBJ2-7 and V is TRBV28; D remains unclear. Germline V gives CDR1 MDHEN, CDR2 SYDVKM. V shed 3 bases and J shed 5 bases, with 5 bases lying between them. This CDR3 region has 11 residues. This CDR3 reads CASSFGDEQYF. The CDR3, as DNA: TGTGCCAGCAGTTTTGGGGACGAGCAGTACTTC.

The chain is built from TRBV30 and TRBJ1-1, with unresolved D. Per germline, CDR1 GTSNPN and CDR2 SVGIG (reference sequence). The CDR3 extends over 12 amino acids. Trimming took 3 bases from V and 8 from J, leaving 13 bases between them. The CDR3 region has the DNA TGTGCCTGGAGCCCCACTAATCAGGAAGCTTTCTTT. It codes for CAWSPTNQEAFF.